The 22 T cell receptor beta chains below were found in one sample sequenced in a study of identical twins. TCRdb reanalysed the 5' RACE reads using MiXCR and keeps one entry per CDR3 protein. The repertoire consists of 430,000 or so distinct CDR3 sequences, with approximately 25% occurring once and the leading ten covering 2.9%. Separately, the same data were catalogued under a study of T cells expressing NK-cell markers.

Sequencing was done on a sample of CD4+ T cells sorted from blood. These receptors all stem from a woman between 18 and 29 years old in good health.

The genes are TRBV5-5 and TRBJ1-1, with no clear D. The V end lost 4 bases, the J end lost 5 bases, and 12 bases lay between the germline ends. The CDR3 totals 13 residues. Germline lookup yields CDR1 SGHKS and CDR2 YYEKEE (reference sequence). The CDR3 sequence: CASSPQPRTEAFF. The CDR3 DNA follows: TGTGCCAGCAGCCCCCAACCAAGGACTGAAGCTTTCTTT.

This rearrangement joins TRBV27 to TRBJ2-1, with 12 positions matching TRBD2. The CDR3 has 19 amino acids. The germline V gene has CDR1 MNHEY and CDR2 SMNVEV (reference sequence). V lost 2 bases and J lost 7; bases outside the gene matches: 15. CDR3 coding DNA: TGTGCCAGCAGTTTAATTTTGGGGCTAGCGGGGGGGCCTCAAAATGAGCAGTTCTTC. Encoded protein: CASSLILGLAGGPQNEQFF.

This clonotype was seen a few times. V and J are TRBV5-1 and TRBJ1-3, with D hard to call. The CDR3 length is 15 residues. V gave up 4 bases and J gave up 0 bases, with 11 bases separating them. Germline values: CDR1 SGHRS, CDR2 YFSETQ. The CDR3 nucleotides are TGCGCCAGCAGCCAGCCGGGCGGCTCTGGAAACACCATATATTTT. It translates to CASSQPGGSGNTIYF.

This chain connects TRBV7-9 to TRBJ2-1; 9 positions match TRBD1. This CDR3 is built from 16 residues. Germline CDR1 SEHNR, CDR2 FQNEAQ (reference sequence). With 5 bases clipped from V and 6 bases from J, the junction kept 11 bases outside the gene matches. CDR3 in amino acids: CASSEGDRVGVNEQFF. The CDR3 DNA reads as TGTGCCAGCAGCGAGGGGGACAGGGTTGGGGTCAATGAGCAGTTCTTC.

This sequence joins TRBV7-8 and TRBJ1-2; D is ambiguous. Per the germline V gene, CDR1 is SGHVS and CDR2 is FQNEAQ. CDR3 length: 15 amino acids. V was shortened by 4 bases and J by 6 bases, with 18 bases between the two germline ends. In DNA, the CDR3 is TGTGCCAGCAGCTCCCAGACCTCGGGGTGGAATGGCTACACCTTC. It encodes CASSSQTSGWNGYTF.

The rearrangement joins TRBV3-1 to TRBJ1-2; D might be TRBD1 (5 bases). V lost 2 bases, J lost 4 bases, and 14 bases lay in between. The germline gives CDR1 LGHDT, CDR2 YNNKEL (reference sequence). The CDR3 totals 15 residues. The DNA of the CDR3 is TGTGCCAGCAGCCAAAAGGCAGGGCGGACCTATGGCTACACCTTC. Translated, it gives CASSQKAGRTYGYTF.

This clonotype has more than one count but fewer than ten. The chain couples TRBV18 to TRBJ1-5; possible D gene TRBD1, 6 bases. V lost 3 bases and J 4 bases, leaving 10 bases between the germline ends. Germline CDR1 and CDR2: KGHSH and LQKENI. There are 14 residues in the CDR3. The CDR3 coding sequence is TGTGCCAGCTCACCTGAAGGGGGGAATCAGCCCCAGCATTTT. This gives the protein CASSPEGGNQPQHF.

This clonotype was counted between two and nine times. The DNA of the CDR3 is TGTGCCAGCAGCCCGGCGAGGGCAACGAGGAACACCGGGGAGCTGTTTTTT. It is translated as CASSPARATRNTGELFF. The rearrangement links TRBV7-9 to TRBJ2-2; maybe TRBD2 (5 bases). The CDR3 extends over 17 amino acids. Germline V gene sequence: CDR1 SEHNR, CDR2 FQNEAQ (reference sequence). Trimming took 5 bases from V and 1 from J, leaving 17 bases between them.

The V call is TRBV20-1, the J call TRBJ2-5; a weak D match, TRBD1 (5 bases). Germline-derived CDR1 and CDR2 are DFQATT and SNEGSKA (reference sequence). V was cut by 6 bases and J by 4 bases, with 15 bases left in between. This CDR3 has 13 residues. The CDR3 protein is CSALSRGRETQYF. For the CDR3, the DNA is TGCAGTGCCCTGTCAAGGGGAAGAGAGACCCAGTACTTC.

In its sample, this clonotype was seen a few times. J is TRBJ2-6 and V is TRBV14, with D uncertain. CDR3 size: 13 residues. The germline gives CDR1 SGHDN, CDR2 FVKESK. V lost 5 bases, J lost 5 bases, and 7 bases lay in between. Here the CDR3 reads CASSTRRANVLTF. The CDR3 DNA is TGTGCCAGCAGCACCCGGCGGGCCAACGTCCTGACTTTC.

V is TRBV20-1 and J is TRBJ2-1, with 9 positions matching TRBD2. The CDR3 length is 15 residues. V was pared by 1 base and J by 3 bases, with 4 bases of the junction left unmatched. Per germline, CDR1 DFQATT and CDR2 SNEGSKA (reference sequence). The CDR3 DNA is TGCAGTGCTAGAGTTAGCGGGAGTATCTACAATGAGCAGTTCTTC. Amino acids: CSARVSGSIYNEQFF.

There are a few counts of this clonotype. The J gene is TRBJ2-1, the V gene TRBV20-1; TRBD2 matches at 9 bases. This CDR3 is built from 14 residues. Germline lookup yields CDR1 DFQATT and CDR2 SNEGSKA (reference sequence). V lost 5 bases and J lost 6; bases outside the gene matches: 8. CDR3 sequence: CSAGLATVGNEQFF. CDR3 in DNA: TGCAGTGCTGGACTAGCGACGGTGGGCAATGAGCAGTTCTTC.

In this sample, this clonotype turned up a few times. The gene calls are TRBV7-9 and TRBJ2-7; 9 bases are a match to TRBD1. CDR3 size: 16 residues. V shed 5 bases, J shed 0 bases, and the junction held 8 bases outside the gene matches. The germline CDR1 and CDR2 sequences are SEHNR and FQNEAQ (reference sequence). In DNA form, the CDR3 reads TGTGCCAGCAGCCGAGAAGGGACAGGGATCTCCTACGAGCAGTACTTC. Translated: CASSREGTGISYEQYF.

On this clonotype: A junction boundary mismatches the germline segment, possibly from a read error. The chain links TRBV7-9 to TRBJ2-7, with D hard to call. The CDR3 is 11 amino acids. Germline V gene sequence: CDR1 SEHNR, CDR2 FQNEAQ (reference sequence). CDR3 in amino acids: CACSLQFEQYF. The CDR3 bases are TGTGCCTGCAGCCTGCAATTCGAGCAGTACTTC.

The rearrangement uses TRBV11-2 and TRBJ2-6; 7 bases align to TRBD1. Germline V lookup: CDR1 SGHAT, CDR2 FQNNGV. J was trimmed by 0 bases and V by 4 bases; bases with no gene match: 6. This CDR3 contains 17 residues. This CDR3 is CASSSDRWSSGANVLTF. CDR3 nucleotide sequence: TGTGCCAGCAGCTCGGACAGGTGGAGCTCTGGGGCCAACGTCCTGACTTTC.

The chain is built from TRBV20-1 and TRBJ1-1; D is ambiguous. The germline V gene encodes CDR1 DFQATT and CDR2 SNEGSKA (reference sequence). The CDR3 runs 12 residues. The germline V and J ends were trimmed by 3 bases and 3 bases, with 8 bases remaining between them. CDR3 in amino acids: CSARRDYTEAFF. The CDR3 DNA sequence: TGCAGTGCTAGGAGGGATTACACTGAAGCTTTCTTT.

The V and J genes are TRBV29-1 and TRBJ2-1, with D perhaps given as TRBD1 or TRBD2 (5 bases each). The germline V gene encodes CDR1 SQVTM and CDR2 ANQGSEA. The ends were cut back, 4 bases at V and 8 bases at J, with 9 bases in the middle. The CDR3 length is 11 residues. CDR3 nucleotide sequence: TGCAGCGTTGGAGGGGTTGATGAGCAGTTCTTC. This sequence encodes CSVGGVDEQFF.

This clonotype was found many times. The V call is TRBV12-3 or TRBV12-4, the J call TRBJ2-5; D may be TRBD2 (6 bases). V shed 5 bases and J shed 5 bases, with 12 bases lying between them. The CDR3 is made up of 13 amino acids. The CDR3 loop is CASSTSRRETQYF. The CDR3, as DNA: TGTGCCAGCAGTACTAGCCGTAGGGAGACCCAGTACTTC.

This clonotype turned up a few times. This rearrangement joins TRBV6-2 or TRBV6-3 to TRBJ1-5, with 8 bases matching TRBD1. The CDR3 is made up of 14 amino acids. V lost 6 bases and J lost 4; bases outside the gene matches: 5. Germline CDR1 is MNHEY and CDR2 is SVGEGT. This CDR3 is CASRRTGLNQPQHF. Written as DNA, the CDR3 is TGTGCCAGCAGAAGGACAGGGTTAAATCAGCCCCAGCATTTT.

The table lists this clonotype with a count of one. The V and J genes are TRBV11-3 and TRBJ1-2; D gene unclear. The CDR3 is made up of 15 amino acids. The V gene lost 4 bases and the J gene lost 4 bases, with 16 bases spanning the gap. Germline CDR1 reads SGHNT; CDR2 reads YENEEA. This chain's CDR3 is CASSSLGSRGYGYTF. CDR3 DNA sequence: TGTGCCAGCAGCTCCCTGGGGAGTCGGGGCTATGGCTACACCTTC.

The chain carries TRBV5-1 and TRBJ2-7; 10 bases are a match to TRBD1. With 6 bases clipped from V and 2 bases from J, the junction kept 5 bases outside the gene matches. CDR3 length: 14 amino acids. CDR1 and CDR2 from the germline V gene are SGHRS and YFSETQ. CDR3 amino acids: CASKTGTGAYEQYF. Here the CDR3 DNA reads TGCGCCAGCAAGACCGGGACAGGGGCCTACGAGCAGTACTTC.

The chain has TRBV20-1 and TRBJ2-1; D is ambiguous. Trimming shortened V by 3 bases and J by 13 bases, and 16 bases separated the two germline ends. The germline gives CDR1 DFQATT, CDR2 SNEGSKA (reference sequence). The CDR3 length is 12 residues. CDR3 coding DNA: TGCAGTGCTAGGTCCCCCCCAGATCCCCAGTTCTTC. It codes for CSARSPPDPQFF.